In its sample, the clone carrying this T cell receptor (beta chain) was seen many times. Its antigen is as yet unknown. CDR1 is DFQATT, CDR2 SNEGSKA, per germline (reference sequence). Trimming at V came to 1 base and at J to 4 bases, leaving 3 bases not matched to a gene. The CDR3 is made up of 14 amino acids. The sample is drawn from a study of breast tumors, draining lymph nodes, adjacent tissues. Study findings and constraints: The data were judged consistent with most tumor T cells coming from lymph node and expanding in tumor. That most tumor T cells come from lymph nodes remained unproven.

One entry per CDR3 protein, called by TCRdb with MiXCR from the multiplex PCR reads. The sample yields about 200,000 distinct CDR3 sequences, around 29% seen once. Breast cancer patients provided tissue from their axillary draining lymph nodes. The origin of this receptor is a female donor with breast cancer. Some clones in this sample may be carry-over from other donors' samples. This chain uses TRBV20-1 with TRBJ1-2, with 10 bases identical to TRBD1. The sequencing input was axillary lymph node tissue. Written as DNA, the CDR3 is TGCAGTGCTAGAGGGGACAGGGGTTTCTATGGCTACACCTTC. Encoded protein: CSARGDRGFYGYTF.